One and the same sample provided the 28 T cell receptor beta chains below, sequenced in a study of cytomegalovirus exposure and HLA in healthy donors. TCRdb's copy holds only in-frame clones and misses some; the assay was immunoSEQ multiplex PCR. In the table there are 150,000 to 200,000 clones, approximately 81% of which are singletons. Sequencing used PBMCs. The receptor set was obtained from a man aged 18 to 30 in good health and CMV-seropositive.

The genes are TRBV14 and TRBJ2-7, with D tentatively TRBD1 (5 bases). CDR1 is SGHDN, CDR2 FVKESK, per germline. The ends were cut back, 1 base at V and 3 bases at J, with 7 bases in the middle. The CDR3 is 13 amino acids. The CDR3 reads CASSQVGDYEQYF. Here the CDR3 DNA reads TGTGCCAGCAGCCAAGTAGGGGACTACGAGCAGTACTTC.

The chain combines TRBV28 with TRBJ1-1; TRBD1 matches at 9 bases. This CDR3 is 14 amino acids long. V shed 7 bases and J 5 bases; nucleotides not matched to a gene: 8. Germline loops: CDR1 MDHEN, CDR2 SYDVKM. CDR3 in amino acids: CASTTGTGRTEAFF. The CDR3 DNA reads TGTGCCAGCACGACCGGGACAGGGAGGACTGAAGCTTTCTTT.

This chain connects TRBV28 to TRBJ1-6, with 7 bases lining up with TRBD1. This CDR3 has 15 residues. Germline values: CDR1 MDHEN, CDR2 SYDVKM. The junction had 7 bases not matched to a gene; V was cut back by 6 bases and J by 5 bases. CDR3 coding DNA: TGTGCCAGCAGCGCGACAGGGATCGATAATTCACCCCTCCACTTT. It is translated as CASSATGIDNSPLHF.

The V call is TRBV19, the J call TRBJ2-1; a weak D match, TRBD1 (6 bases). Trimming cost V 4 bases and J 6 bases, with 10 bases left between them. Germline CDR1 and CDR2: LNHDA and SQIVND (reference sequence). The CDR3 runs 13 residues. DNA of the CDR3: TGTGCCAGTAGTACCGGACAGAGCAATGAGCAGTTCTTC. Its translation: CASSTGQSNEQFF.

The chain employs TRBV7-2 and TRBJ2-1; perhaps TRBD2 as D (6 bases). This CDR3 spans 16 amino acids. The V and J ends lost 2 bases and 0 bases respectively, with 11 bases between them. The germline CDR1 and CDR2 sequences are SGHTA and FQGNSA. The CDR3 protein is CASSLYSGSSYNEQFF. CDR3 nucleotide sequence: TGTGCCAGCAGCTTATATTCCGGGAGCTCCTACAATGAGCAGTTCTTC.

The chain has TRBV7-9 and TRBJ2-7; 7 bases are a match to TRBD1. The CDR3 runs to 14 residues. CDR1 is SEHNR, CDR2 FQNEAQ, per germline (reference sequence). J gave up 1 base and V 1 base, and 1 base lay outside the gene matches. The CDR3 loop is CASSLVDRSYEQYF. The CDR3 DNA reads as TGTGCCAGCAGCTTAGTGGACAGGTCCTACGAGCAGTACTTC.

This clone was seen only a few times. V gene TRBV6-5 combines with J gene TRBJ2-1; D might be TRBD2 (5 bases). Germline V lookup: CDR1 MNHEY, CDR2 SVGAGI. Trimming left V 3 bases short and J 9 bases short, with 12 bases between. This CDR3 is built from 13 residues. CDR3 bases: TGTGCCAGCAGTTATCGGGGTGGAGGTGAGCAGTTCTTC. As protein: CASSYRGGGEQFF.

This chain uses TRBV28 with TRBJ2-7; D possibly corresponds to TRBD1 (5 bases). Germline V gives CDR1 MDHEN, CDR2 SYDVKM. V was shortened by 1 base and J by 4 bases, with 20 bases between the two germline ends. The CDR3 is 17 amino acids. DNA for the CDR3: TGTGCCAGCAGTTTATTGACAGACGCCTGGGCAATTTACGAGCAGTACTTC. This gives the protein CASSLLTDAWAIYEQYF.

The chain's CDR3 is CASSLGPDYLETQYF. In DNA form, the CDR3 reads TGTGCCAGCAGCTTAGGGCCAGACTACTTAGAGACCCAGTACTTC. This rearrangement joins TRBV11-1 to TRBJ2-5; possible D gene TRBD2, 5 bases. The CDR3 extends over 15 amino acids. Germline V gene lookup returns CDR1 SGHAT and CDR2 FQDESV (reference sequence). The ends were cut back, 1 base at V and 4 bases at J, with 13 bases in the middle.

The chain links TRBV27 to TRBJ2-7, with TRBD2 matching over 8 bases. CDR1 is MNHEY and CDR2 is SMNVEV in the germline V gene (reference sequence). The CDR3 length is 14 residues. The V gene end was trimmed by 3 bases and the J gene end by 2 bases; junction bases not matched to a gene: 3. The CDR3 nucleotides read TGTGCCAGCAGTTTGAAAGCGGGAGCCTACGAGCAGTACTTC. Protein product: CASSLKAGAYEQYF.

The gene calls are TRBV19 and TRBJ2-5; 10 nucleotides line up with TRBD1. Germline V gene sequence: CDR1 LNHDA, CDR2 SQIVND (reference sequence). With 6 bases clipped from V and 1 base from J, the junction kept 5 bases outside the gene matches. The CDR3 covers 15 residues. CDR3 in DNA: TGTGCCAGTAGCTTCGGGACAGGGGCCCAAGAGACCCAGTACTTC. Residues: CASSFGTGAQETQYF.

This clone has only a few counts. The V gene is TRBV28, the J gene TRBJ1-1, with D perhaps matching TRBD1 (6 bases). CDR3 length: 15 amino acids. V lost 3 bases and J 5 bases, leaving 16 bases between the germline ends. Germline CDR1 and CDR2: MDHEN and SYDVKM. Here the CDR3 reads CASSLRGYDGTEAFF. CDR3 DNA sequence: TGTGCCAGCAGTTTGAGGGGGTATGACGGGACTGAAGCTTTCTTT.

A word on this clone: The identical CDR3 is also encoded by other nucleotide sequences in the sample. The rearrangement links TRBV27 to TRBJ1-3, with 9 bases that match TRBD1. This CDR3 has 14 amino acids. Germline V CDR1 and CDR2: MNHEY, SMNVEV (reference sequence). V was clipped by 8 bases and J by 4 bases; unmatched bases: 6. DNA for the CDR3: TGTGCCAGCCGAGGGACAGGGACAGGAAACACCATATATTTT. Translating gives CASRGTGTGNTIYF.

This CDR3 is CASSESQGAWEQFF. The CDR3 DNA sequence: TGTGCCAGCAGTGAATCCCAGGGGGCATGGGAGCAGTTCTTC. V gene TRBV2 combines with J gene TRBJ2-1; 8 bases are a match to TRBD1. Germline lookup yields CDR1 SNHLY and CDR2 FYNNEI. J lost 10 bases, V lost 2 bases, and 7 bases had no gene match. The CDR3 extends over 14 amino acids.

The J gene is TRBJ2-7, the V gene TRBV28; no clear D. The CDR3 is 10 amino acids. Germline CDR1 is MDHEN and CDR2 is SYDVKM. The V end was cut by 5 bases, the J end by 3 bases, with 2 bases between. CDR3 nucleotide sequence: TGTGCCAGCAGTCGCTACGAGCAGTACTTC. Its protein product is CASSRYEQYF. Full variable domain (rest looked up from reference TRBV28 and TRBJ2-7): DVKVTQSSRYLVKRTGEKVFLECVQDMDHENMFWYRQDPGLGLRLIYFSYDVKMKEKGDIPEGYSVSREKKERFSLILESASTNQTSMYLCASSRYEQYFGPGTRLTVT.

The chain joins TRBV19 to TRBJ1-1; the match to TRBD1 covers 8 bases. V trimming: 6 bases; J trimming: 3 bases; junction bases outside the gene matches: 3. The germline gives CDR1 LNHDA, CDR2 SQIVND (reference sequence). The CDR3 loop spans 13 amino acids. This chain's CDR3 is CASRPRGHTEAFF. DNA of the CDR3: TGTGCCAGTAGACCCAGGGGGCACACTGAAGCTTTCTTT.

J is TRBJ1-2 and V is TRBV19, with D possibly TRBD1 on 5 matching bases. Germline CDR1 is LNHDA and CDR2 is SQIVND (reference sequence). V lost 7 bases to trimming and J lost 0 bases, with 12 bases between them. The CDR3 loop spans 14 amino acids. CDR3 sequence (DNA): TGTGCCAGTACCCCCCCGACAGCTAACTATGGCTACACCTTC. Its protein is CASTPPTANYGYTF.

This clone was counted once. V is TRBV5-1 and J is TRBJ2-1; 12 nucleotides align to TRBD2. Germline V lookup: CDR1 SGHRS, CDR2 YFSETQ. The CDR3 totals 18 residues. The V segment lost 0 bases and the J segment 0 bases; nucleotides outside the gene matches: 4. In nucleotides, the CDR3 is TGCGCCAGCAGCTTGGGGACTAGCGGGGCCAGCTCCTACAATGAGCAGTTCTTC. It yields the protein CASSLGTSGASSYNEQFF.

CDR3 in amino acids: CASSQATDRDYGYTF. The CDR3 bases are TGCGCCAGCAGCCAAGCCACGGACAGGGACTATGGCTACACCTTC. The rearrangement links TRBV4-1 to TRBJ1-2, with 8 bases lining up with TRBD1. Trimming cost V 1 base and J 3 bases; bases outside gene matches: 4. This CDR3 is built from 15 residues. Germline-derived CDR1 and CDR2 are MGHRA and YSYEKL.

The chain carries TRBV10-1 and TRBJ1-2; maybe TRBD1 (5 bases). Trimming removed 0 bases at V and 0 bases at J, with 14 bases between. Germline lookup yields CDR1 WNHNN and CDR2 SYGVQD (reference sequence). The CDR3 has 17 amino acids. The CDR3 sequence: CASSESGGKRANYGYTF. The CDR3 DNA reads as TGCGCCAGCAGTGAGTCGGGGGGTAAGCGAGCTAACTATGGCTACACCTTC.

The chain has TRBV11-2 and TRBJ1-4; 7 nucleotides align to TRBD1. The CDR3 runs 17 residues. V shed 2 bases and J 7 bases; nucleotides not matched to a gene: 13. Per the germline V gene, CDR1 is SGHAT and CDR2 is FQNNGV. The CDR3 region has the DNA TGTGCCAGCAGCTTAACCTACCGGGCGCAGGGGGGTGAAAAACTGTTTTTT. Protein sequence: CASSLTYRAQGGEKLFF.

The chain carries TRBV9 and TRBJ2-1; 7 bases map to TRBD1. Looked up from germline, CDR1 is SGDLS and CDR2 is YYNGEE. V was pared by 0 bases and J by 7 bases, with 4 bases of the junction left unmatched. The CDR3 covers 14 residues. The CDR3 sequence: CASSVGRGWNEQFF. The DNA for the CDR3 is TGTGCCAGCAGCGTAGGCAGGGGGTGGAATGAGCAGTTCTTC.

The gene calls are TRBV18 and TRBJ2-5; D ambiguous. V shed 5 bases and J shed 3 bases, with 16 bases lying between them. The CDR3 runs 15 residues. Germline CDR1 reads KGHSH; CDR2 reads LQKENI. CDR3 sequence (DNA): TGTGCCAGCTCAAAATCCCCACTTATGAAAGAGACCCAGTACTTC. This gives the protein CASSKSPLMKETQYF. Supplemented by reference TRBV18 and TRBJ2-5, the full variable domain reads NAGVMQNPRHLVRRRGQEARLRCSPMKGHSHVYWYRQLPEEGLKFMVYLQKENIIDESGMPKERFSAEFPKEGPSILRIQQVVRGDSAAYFCASSKSPLMKETQYFGPGTRLLVL.

The V and J genes are TRBV18 and TRBJ1-6; 8 positions agree with TRBD1. J lost 7 bases, V lost 2 bases, and 4 bases had no gene match. Germline CDR1 and CDR2: KGHSH and LQKENI. The CDR3 length is 15 residues. CDR3 nucleotides: TGTGCCAGCTCACCATCCCGGGACAGGAATTCACCCCTCCACTTT. Its protein is CASSPSRDRNSPLHF.

The chain has TRBV20-1 and TRBJ2-1; D call uncertain. V was trimmed by 2 bases and J by 3 bases, leaving 2 bases between them. The CDR3 loop spans 11 amino acids. From germline, CDR1 is DFQATT and CDR2 SNEGSKA (reference sequence). CDR3 sequence reads: CSARYYNEQFF. CDR3 in DNA: TGCAGTGCTAGATACTACAATGAGCAGTTCTTC.

The chain is built from TRBV7-2 and TRBJ2-7; weak D call: TRBD2 (5 bases). Germline V CDR1 and CDR2: SGHTA, FQGNSA. Trimming shortened V by 5 bases and J by 0 bases, and 14 bases separated the two germline ends. CDR3 length: 15 residues. DNA for the CDR3: TGTGCCAGCAGCCCGGACTGGGGAAGCTCCTACGAGCAGTACTTC. This translates into CASSPDWGSSYEQYF.

V and J are TRBV6-1 and TRBJ2-4; D uncertain. CDR3 length equals 15 residues. Germline V gives CDR1 MNHNS, CDR2 SASEGT. V gave up 2 bases and J gave up 7 bases, with 15 bases separating them. The CDR3 here is CASSEFAVSWNIQYF. In DNA form, the CDR3 reads TGTGCCAGCAGTGAATTTGCGGTGAGCTGGAACATTCAGTACTTC.

The rearrangement joins TRBV6-1 to TRBJ2-5, with 8 bases aligning to TRBD2. The CDR3 loop spans 13 amino acids. Per germline, CDR1 MNHNS and CDR2 SASEGT. With V trimmed by 5 bases and J by 4 bases, 3 bases remained unmatched. As DNA, the CDR3 is TGTGCCAGCAGTCGGGGGGGGAGAGAGACCCAGTACTTC. This gives the protein CASSRGGRETQYF.